This TCR beta chain originates from a study of blood T cell repertoires in COVID-19. Assay: immunoSEQ multiplex PCR; the TCRdb copy retains only in-frame clones and omits some. The sample yields approximately 460,000 clones, about 91% seen once. The sequenced sample consisted of peripheral blood. The TCR was taken from a man aged 18 to 35 with COVID-19, enrolled during active disease.

The CDR3 region is CASSLYAPEEQYF. In nucleotides, the CDR3 is TGTGCCAGCAGTTTATACGCTCCGGAGGAGCAGTACTTC. The rearrangement uses TRBV12-3 or TRBV12-4 and TRBJ2-7; the D is unclear. The CDR3 is 13 residues long. V shed 2 bases and J shed 7 bases, with 12 bases lying between them.